These 15 T cell receptor beta chains were sequenced from one sample in a study of T cell responses to AZD1222 COVID-19 vaccine. Produced via immunoSEQ multiplex PCR; TCRdb's table is partial and in-frame only. The data hold around 130,000 clones, with approximately 86% observed a single time. The material sequenced was peripheral blood, taken 28 days after the second AZD1222 dose. All receptors come from an adult who received the AZD1222 COVID-19 vaccine.

The rearrangement links TRBV7-9 to TRBJ1-2, with 8 bases aligning to TRBD1. Germline CDR1 is SEHNR and CDR2 is FQNEAQ (reference sequence). V lost 6 bases, J lost 5 bases, and 5 bases stayed unmatched. The CDR3 consists of 13 residues. The CDR3 DNA is TGTGCCAGCAGTTTGGACAGGGCTTATGGCTACACCTTC. Translation gives CASSLDRAYGYTF.

The chain couples TRBV19 to TRBJ1-4; D is perhaps TRBD1 (6 bases). The V and J ends lost 6 bases and 11 bases respectively, with 31 bases between them. The germline gives CDR1 LNHDA, CDR2 SQIVND (reference sequence). This CDR3 region has 18 residues. The CDR3, as DNA: TGTGCCAGTAGCCCTGAGGTGGCAGGGGCGATTGGCTTGGGGAAACTGTTTTTT. This encodes CASSPEVAGAIGLGKLFF.

V gene TRBV2 combines with J gene TRBJ1-5; D unresolved. This CDR3 contains 13 residues. From germline, CDR1 is SNHLY and CDR2 FYNNEI. V was pared by 7 bases and J by 0 bases, with 7 bases between. The DNA for the CDR3 is TGTGCCAGCACCCAGAATAGCAATCAGCCCCAGCATTTT. The encoded protein is CASTQNSNQPQHF.

CDR3 nucleotide sequence: TGCGCCAGCAGCTTGGTCTCCCCTAGCACAGATACGCAGTATTTT. This gives the protein CASSLVSPSTDTQYF. The V and J genes are TRBV5-1 and TRBJ2-3; no definite D call. V lost 0 bases and J lost 0, with 8 bases in between. The CDR3 has 15 amino acids. Germline CDR1 and CDR2: SGHRS and YFSETQ.

This clone was seen just once. V usage is TRBV11-2 and J usage is TRBJ1-1; D is perhaps TRBD1 (5 bases). The CDR3 is made up of 14 amino acids. Germline CDR1 SGHAT, CDR2 FQNNGV. Trimming cost V 5 bases and J 8 bases, with 18 bases left between them. DNA of the CDR3: TGTGCCAGCAGCGCCGGGGCCCTGCCAGCCGAAGCTTTCTTT. It encodes CASSAGALPAEAFF.

The chain employs TRBV6-6 and TRBJ1-5, with D possibly being TRBD1 (5 bases). Germline V gene lookup returns CDR1 MNHNY and CDR2 SVGAGI (reference sequence). The CDR3 spans 15 residues. Trimming shortened V by 5 bases and J by 4 bases, and 15 bases separated the two germline ends. The DNA of the CDR3 is TGTGCCAGCAGTCCTCCGATGGGGGGAAATCAGCCCCAGCATTTT. It yields the protein CASSPPMGGNQPQHF.

V gene TRBV7-9 combines with J gene TRBJ1-5; D is perhaps TRBD1 (5 bases). The CDR3 contains 16 residues. Germline values: CDR1 SEHNR, CDR2 FQNEAQ (reference sequence). Deletions cut 5 bases from V and 0 bases from J, with 14 bases between. The CDR3 loop reads CASSPAGGYSNQPQHF. In nucleotides, the CDR3 is TGTGCCAGCAGCCCGGCCGGGGGGTATAGCAATCAGCCCCAGCATTTT.

V and J are TRBV6-6 and TRBJ2-3, with D hard to call. The germline CDR1 and CDR2 sequences are MNHNY and SVGAGI (reference sequence). This CDR3 has 16 residues. Trimming took 5 bases from V and 0 from J, leaving 15 bases between them. CDR3 coding DNA: TGTGCCAGCAGTGGGAAGCGAGCCAGAAGCACAGATACGCAGTATTTT. The encoded protein is CASSGKRARSTDTQYF.

The sample holds a few counts of this clone. This chain links TRBV6-5 with TRBJ1-5, with TRBD1 matching over 8 bases. The CDR3 runs to 14 residues. Trimming at V came to 7 bases and at J to 5 bases, leaving 7 bases not matched to a gene. Germline V gene data show CDR1 as MNHEY and CDR2 as SVGAGI. CDR3 DNA: TGTGCCAGCAAAACAGGGGGGTCTCATCAGCCCCAGCATTTT. As protein: CASKTGGSHQPQHF.

CDR3 region: CASSALAGFSYEQYF. CDR3 bases: TGTGCCAGTAGTGCACTAGCGGGCTTCTCCTACGAGCAGTACTTC. The chain joins TRBV19 to TRBJ2-7; the match to TRBD2 covers 9 bases. This CDR3 has 15 residues. The germline gives CDR1 LNHDA, CDR2 SQIVND (reference sequence). J lost 0 bases, V lost 5 bases, and 5 bases had no gene match.

The chain carries TRBV5-4 and TRBJ2-3; 11 bases line up with TRBD2. V lost 0 bases and J lost 1; bases outside the gene matches: 1. CDR1 and CDR2 (germline): SGHNT, YYREEE (reference sequence). The CDR3 is 16 residues long. The CDR3 here is CASSLGLAGRTDTQYF. The CDR3 nucleotides read TGTGCCAGCAGCTTGGGACTAGCGGGACGCACAGATACGCAGTATTTT.

The rearrangement uses TRBV11-3 and TRBJ1-2; possibly TRBD1 for D (5 bases). The CDR3 totals 13 residues. Trimming removed 0 bases from V and 8 bases from J, with 10 bases in between. CDR1 is SGHNT and CDR2 is YENEEA in the germline V gene. In DNA, the CDR3 is TGTGCCAGCAGCTTAGAGGGACTATTGGGCTACACCTTC. The encoded protein is CASSLEGLLGYTF.

This sequence joins TRBV4-2 and TRBJ1-4; D may be TRBD1 (6 bases). V gave up 4 bases and J gave up 4 bases, with 10 bases separating them. CDR3 length equals 14 residues. Germline V gene lookup returns CDR1 LGHNA and CDR2 YNFKEQ. CDR3 bases: TGTGCCAGCAGCCCCCGACAGGTTAATGAAAAACTGTTTTTT. Protein product: CASSPRQVNEKLFF.

The chain employs TRBV9 and TRBJ2-1, with D perhaps matching TRBD1 or TRBD2 (6 bases each). The germline CDR1 and CDR2 sequences are SGDLS and YYNGEE. The germline V and J ends were trimmed by 6 bases and 5 bases, with 15 bases remaining between them. The CDR3 consists of 14 residues. The CDR3 spells CASTLGGGNNEQFF. The CDR3 coding sequence is TGTGCCAGCACCCTAGGAGGGGGGAACAATGAGCAGTTCTTC.

CDR3 in DNA: TGTGCCAGCAGCTTGGCCCCCAATCAGCCCCAGCATTTT. This codes for CASSLAPNQPQHF. This rearrangement joins TRBV5-4 to TRBJ1-5; D is uncertain. Trimming left V 0 bases short and J 3 bases short, with 4 bases between. Per germline, CDR1 SGHNT and CDR2 YYREEE (reference sequence). The CDR3 extends over 13 amino acids.